This TCR beta chain emerged from a study of blood T cell repertoires in COVID-19 (dated by TCRdb to 2018 to 2020). Turning to the overall study: The collaborator samples originated in the United States, Italy and Spain and spanned the acute and convalescent phases of COVID-19. The material from the prospective study consisted of cDNA or gDNA derived from T cells, B-cell-depleted T cells, or PBMCs. The dataset comprised deeply sampled blood TCRbeta repertoires from subjects exposed to, actively infected with, or recovered from COVID-19. The repertoires were made available in a free public database intended to serve as a resource for research on the immune response to SARS-CoV-2. Samples came from the ongoing ImmuneRACE study (first 160 participants) plus 1,254 subjects from 6 global collaborators. The sample metadata nearly always contained a de-identified subject ID, COVID-19 status, age in years and sex. Where available, HLA class I and class II types were obtained from metadata supplied by the sample provider rather than from assay-based typing.

TCRbeta CDR3 regions were amplified from genomic DNA by means of the immunoSEQ Assay, a bias-controlled multiplex PCR. In the authors' own workflow: Nucleated cell counts per sample were estimated from amplification of reference gene primers within the assay. To quantify the absolute abundance of each unique TCRbeta CDR3 rearrangement, sequence reads were collapsed and filtered. For each sample, productive Simpson clonality was calculated as the square root of Simpson's diversity index across productive rearrangements. TCRdb carries this immuneACCESS record with in-frame sequences only. Its versions omit some clonotypes, under half of them owing to an unresolved V gene in the studies checked, with the rest unexplained. For V, J and clone size, that table is used; D and trimming come from the DNA. The sample data list approximately 140,000 clones, and roughly four fifths of these were observed just once. 2.4% of the sample goes to the ten largest clones.

Details on this clone: Its binding antigen is unknown. No base quality information exists; no much larger clone differs at one position.

The full study reports these points: The amount of clinical and demographic metadata varied by source and participant and was provided uncurated.

The CDR3 contains 16 residues, cysteine and phenylalanine counted. The only DNA kept is the CDR3, 48 bases in frame from the first base. Compared with germline, V lacks 6 bases and J lacks 5 bases; bases without a gene match: 13. From a lookup of the germline V gene (reference sequence), CDR1 and CDR2 are SEHNR and FQNEAQ. Participants in the prospective study were aged about 18 to 100 years, lived in about two dozen United States geographic areas, and enrolled through a virtual design. In the prospective study, participants were assigned to cohorts based on the clinical history participants reported in a screening survey and a study questionnaire. Each participant in the prospective study had whole blood, serum and a nasopharyngeal or oropharyngeal swab collected by mobile phlebotomists. Prospective study participants could optionally give additional blood draws and questionnaires over an approximately 2-month period. Blood samples from the prospective study were shipped frozen or at room temperature prior to DNA extraction.

The specimen sequenced was PBMCs or T cells enriched from blood (not recorded which). The sequence derives from a man in his forties with acute COVID-19. The sequence joins TRBV7-9 to TRBJ1-2; TRBD1 lines up with 9 middle nucleotides. Read as DNA, the sequence is TGTGCCAGCAGGGGTACAGGGGGCGAGGAGGTTTATGGCTACACCTTC. Its product reads: CASRGTGGEEVYGYTF.